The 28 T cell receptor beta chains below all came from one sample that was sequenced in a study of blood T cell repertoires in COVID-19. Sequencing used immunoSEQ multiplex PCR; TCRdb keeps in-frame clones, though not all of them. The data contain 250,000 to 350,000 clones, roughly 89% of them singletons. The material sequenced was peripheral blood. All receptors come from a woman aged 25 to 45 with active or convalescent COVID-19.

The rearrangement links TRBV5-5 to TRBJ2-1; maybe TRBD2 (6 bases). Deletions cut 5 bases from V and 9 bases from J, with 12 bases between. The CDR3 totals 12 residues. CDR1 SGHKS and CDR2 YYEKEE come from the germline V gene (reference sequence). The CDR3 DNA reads TGTGCCAGCAGTCTCGGAGGGAGTGAGCAGTTCTTC. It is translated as CASSLGGSEQFF.

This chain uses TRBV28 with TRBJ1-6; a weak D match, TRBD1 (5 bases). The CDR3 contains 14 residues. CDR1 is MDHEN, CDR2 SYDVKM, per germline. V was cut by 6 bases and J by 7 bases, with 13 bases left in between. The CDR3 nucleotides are TGTGCCAGCAGCGTCACAGGATCAAATTCACCCCTCCACTTT. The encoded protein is CASSVTGSNSPLHF.

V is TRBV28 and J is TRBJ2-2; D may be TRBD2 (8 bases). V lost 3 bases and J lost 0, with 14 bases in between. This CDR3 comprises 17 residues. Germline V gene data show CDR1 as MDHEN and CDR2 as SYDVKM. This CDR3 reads CASSFERGTANTGELFF. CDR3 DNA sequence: TGTGCCAGCAGTTTTGAGCGGGGGACAGCGAACACCGGGGAGCTGTTTTTT.

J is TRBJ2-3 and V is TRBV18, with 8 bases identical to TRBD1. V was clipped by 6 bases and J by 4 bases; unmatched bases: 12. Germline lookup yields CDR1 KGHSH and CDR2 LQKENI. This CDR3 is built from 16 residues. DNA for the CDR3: TGTGCCAGCTCCCGAAACCCAGGGGGCGGTGCAGATACGCAGTATTTT. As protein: CASSRNPGGGADTQYF.

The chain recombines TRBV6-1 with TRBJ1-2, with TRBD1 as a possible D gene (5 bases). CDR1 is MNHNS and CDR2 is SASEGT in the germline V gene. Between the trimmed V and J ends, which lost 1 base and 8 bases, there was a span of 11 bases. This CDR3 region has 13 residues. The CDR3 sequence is CASSEGPGLGYTF. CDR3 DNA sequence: TGTGCCAGCAGTGAAGGGCCAGGGTTGGGCTACACCTTC.

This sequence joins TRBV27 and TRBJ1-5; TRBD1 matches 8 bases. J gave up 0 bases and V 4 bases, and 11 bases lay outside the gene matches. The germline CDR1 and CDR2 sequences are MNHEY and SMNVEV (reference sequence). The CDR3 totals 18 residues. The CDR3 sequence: CASSSKQGVAYSNQPQHF. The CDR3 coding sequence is TGTGCCAGCAGTTCAAAACAGGGGGTCGCGTATAGCAATCAGCCCCAGCATTTT.

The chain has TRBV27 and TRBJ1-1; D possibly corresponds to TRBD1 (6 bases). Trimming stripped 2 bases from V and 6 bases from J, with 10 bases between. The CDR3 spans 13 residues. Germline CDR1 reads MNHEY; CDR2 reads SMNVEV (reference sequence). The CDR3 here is CASSLTGPPEAFF. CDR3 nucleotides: TGTGCCAGCAGTTTAACAGGGCCCCCTGAAGCTTTCTTT.

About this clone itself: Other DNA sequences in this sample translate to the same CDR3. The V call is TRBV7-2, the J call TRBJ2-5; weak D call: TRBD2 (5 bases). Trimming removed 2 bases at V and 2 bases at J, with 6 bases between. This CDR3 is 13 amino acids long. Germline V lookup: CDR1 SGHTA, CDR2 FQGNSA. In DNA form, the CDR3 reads TGTGCCAGCAGCTTAAGCGGTCAAGAGACCCAGTACTTC. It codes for CASSLSGQETQYF.

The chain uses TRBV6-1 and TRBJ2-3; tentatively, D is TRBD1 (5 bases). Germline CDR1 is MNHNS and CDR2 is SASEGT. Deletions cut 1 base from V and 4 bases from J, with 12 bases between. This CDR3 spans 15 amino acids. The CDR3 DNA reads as TGTGCCAGCAGTGAAGAGGCAGGGAAGCCAGATACGCAGTATTTT. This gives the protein CASSEEAGKPDTQYF.

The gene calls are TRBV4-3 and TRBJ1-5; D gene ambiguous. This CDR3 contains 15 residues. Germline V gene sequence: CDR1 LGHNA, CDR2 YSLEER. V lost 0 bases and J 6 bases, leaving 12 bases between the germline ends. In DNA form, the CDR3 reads TGCGCCAGCAGCCAAGAGCGGGGTCGGGGTCAGCCCCAGCATTTT. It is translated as CASSQERGRGQPQHF.

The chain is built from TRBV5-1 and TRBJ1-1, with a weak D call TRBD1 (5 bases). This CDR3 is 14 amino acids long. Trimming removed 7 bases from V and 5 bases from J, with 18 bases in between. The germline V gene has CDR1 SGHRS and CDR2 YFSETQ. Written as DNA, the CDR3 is TGCGCCAGCCGTCCTGGGGCCGGGAGTACTGAAGCTTTCTTT. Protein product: CASRPGAGSTEAFF. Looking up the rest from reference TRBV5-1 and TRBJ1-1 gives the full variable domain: KAGVTQTPRYLIKTRGQQVTLSCSPISGHRSVSWYQQTPGQGLQFLFEYFSETQRNKGNFPGRFSGRQFSNSRSEMNVSTLELGDSALYLCASRPGAGSTEAFFGQGTRLTVV.

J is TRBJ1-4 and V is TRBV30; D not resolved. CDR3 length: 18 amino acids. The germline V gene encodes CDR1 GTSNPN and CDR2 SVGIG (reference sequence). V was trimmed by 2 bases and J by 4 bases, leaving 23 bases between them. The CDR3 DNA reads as TGTGCCTGGAGTTCGCTAAGGATTAGCCTCCGCATTAATGAAAAACTGTTTTTT. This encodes CAWSSLRISLRINEKLFF. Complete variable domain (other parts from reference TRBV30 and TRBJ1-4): SQTIHQWPATLVQPVGSPLSLECTVEGTSNPNLYWYRQAAGRGLQLLFYSVGIGQISSEVPQNLSASRPQDRQFILSSKKLLLSDSGFYLCAWSSLRISLRINEKLFFGSGTQLSVL.

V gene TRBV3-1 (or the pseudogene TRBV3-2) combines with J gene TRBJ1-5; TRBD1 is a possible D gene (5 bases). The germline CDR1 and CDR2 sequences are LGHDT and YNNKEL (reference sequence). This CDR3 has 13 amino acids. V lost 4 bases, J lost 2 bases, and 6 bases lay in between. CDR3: CASSLRGNQPQHF. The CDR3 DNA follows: TGTGCCAGCAGCCTCAGGGGCAATCAGCCCCAGCATTTT.

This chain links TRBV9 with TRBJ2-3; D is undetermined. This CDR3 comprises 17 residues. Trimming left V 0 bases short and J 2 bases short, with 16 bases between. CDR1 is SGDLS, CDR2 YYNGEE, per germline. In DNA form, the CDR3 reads TGTGCCAGCAGCGTAGTGGAGCGCCCACTAACCACAGATACGCAGTATTTT. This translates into CASSVVERPLTTDTQYF.

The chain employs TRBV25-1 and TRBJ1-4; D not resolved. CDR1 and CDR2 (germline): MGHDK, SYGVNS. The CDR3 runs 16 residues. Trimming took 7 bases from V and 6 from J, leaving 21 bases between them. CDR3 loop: CASTPTDKRGYEKLFF. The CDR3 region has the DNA TGTGCCAGCACCCCAACTGACAAGCGGGGTTATGAAAAACTGTTTTTT.

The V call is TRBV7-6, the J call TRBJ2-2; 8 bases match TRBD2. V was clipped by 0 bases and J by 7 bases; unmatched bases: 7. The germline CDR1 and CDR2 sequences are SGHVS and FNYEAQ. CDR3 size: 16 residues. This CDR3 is CASSLASGTSYGELFF. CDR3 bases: TGTGCCAGCAGCTTAGCTTCCGGGACTAGTTACGGGGAGCTGTTTTTT.

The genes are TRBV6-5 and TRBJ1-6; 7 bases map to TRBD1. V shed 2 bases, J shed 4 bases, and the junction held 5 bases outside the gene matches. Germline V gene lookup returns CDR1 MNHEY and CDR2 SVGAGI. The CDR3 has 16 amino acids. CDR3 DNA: TGTGCCAGCAGTTACGATGGGACAGTTTATAATTCACCCCTCCACTTT. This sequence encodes CASSYDGTVYNSPLHF.

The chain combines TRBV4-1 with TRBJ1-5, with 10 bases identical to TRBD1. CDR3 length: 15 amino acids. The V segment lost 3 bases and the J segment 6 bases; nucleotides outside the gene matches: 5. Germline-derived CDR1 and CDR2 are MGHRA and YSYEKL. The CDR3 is CASSQGQGFGQPQHF. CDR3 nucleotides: TGCGCCAGCAGCCAGGGACAGGGGTTCGGTCAGCCCCAGCATTTT.

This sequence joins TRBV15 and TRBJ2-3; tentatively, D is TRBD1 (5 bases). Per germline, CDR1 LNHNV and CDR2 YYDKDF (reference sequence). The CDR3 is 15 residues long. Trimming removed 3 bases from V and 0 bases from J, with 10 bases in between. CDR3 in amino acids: CATSRTVTSTDTQYF. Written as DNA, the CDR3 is TGTGCCACCAGCAGGACAGTTACTAGCACAGATACGCAGTATTTT.

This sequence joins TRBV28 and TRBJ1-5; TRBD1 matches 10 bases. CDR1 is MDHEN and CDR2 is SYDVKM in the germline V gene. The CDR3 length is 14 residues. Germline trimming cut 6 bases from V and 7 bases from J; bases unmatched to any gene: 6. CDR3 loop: CASRAGQGFQPQHF. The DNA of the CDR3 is TGTGCCAGCAGAGCGGGACAGGGGTTCCAGCCCCAGCATTTT.

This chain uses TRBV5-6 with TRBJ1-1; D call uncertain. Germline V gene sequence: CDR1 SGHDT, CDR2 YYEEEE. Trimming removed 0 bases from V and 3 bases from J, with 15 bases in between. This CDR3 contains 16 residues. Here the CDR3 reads CASSLAPTTRDTEAFF. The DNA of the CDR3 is TGTGCCAGCAGCTTGGCCCCCACCACGAGGGACACTGAAGCTTTCTTT. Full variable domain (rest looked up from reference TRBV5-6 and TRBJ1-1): DAGVTQSPTHLIKTRGQQVTLRCSPKSGHDTVSWYQQALGQGPQFIFQYYEEEERQRGNFPDRFSGHQFPNYSSELNVNALLLGDSALYLCASSLAPTTRDTEAFFGQGTRLTVV.

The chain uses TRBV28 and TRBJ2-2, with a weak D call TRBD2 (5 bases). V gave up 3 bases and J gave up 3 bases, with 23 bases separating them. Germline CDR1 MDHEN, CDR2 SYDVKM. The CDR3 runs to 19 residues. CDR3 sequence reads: CASSLVPSRFIGDTGELFF. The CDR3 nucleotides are TGTGCCAGCAGTTTGGTCCCCTCCCGTTTCATCGGGGACACCGGGGAGCTGTTTTTT.

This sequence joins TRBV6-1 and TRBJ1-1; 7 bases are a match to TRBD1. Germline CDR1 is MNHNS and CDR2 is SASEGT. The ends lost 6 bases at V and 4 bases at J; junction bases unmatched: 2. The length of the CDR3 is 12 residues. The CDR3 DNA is TGTGCCAGCAGAGGGGGCGGCACTGAAGCTTTCTTT. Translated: CASRGGGTEAFF.

CDR3 DNA: TGTGCCAGCAGTTTAGGGGCTACTCAGCCCCAGCATTTT. Translated, it gives CASSLGATQPQHF. This chain connects TRBV2 to TRBJ1-5, with a possible D match to TRBD1 (5 bases). This CDR3 has 13 amino acids. V gave up 5 bases and J gave up 6 bases, with 11 bases separating them. Germline V gene sequence: CDR1 SNHLY, CDR2 FYNNEI.

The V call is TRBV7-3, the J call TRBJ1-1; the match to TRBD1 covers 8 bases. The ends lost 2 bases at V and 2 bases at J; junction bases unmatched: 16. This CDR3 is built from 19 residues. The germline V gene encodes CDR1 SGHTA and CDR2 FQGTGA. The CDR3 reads CASSLEVGTGANSNTEAFF. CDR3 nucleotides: TGTGCCAGCAGCTTAGAAGTTGGGACAGGCGCCAACTCTAACACTGAAGCTTTCTTT.

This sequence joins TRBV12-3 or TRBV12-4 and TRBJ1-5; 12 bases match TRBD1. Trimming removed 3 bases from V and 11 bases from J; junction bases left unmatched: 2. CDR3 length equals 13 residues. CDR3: CASSLGTGGSQHF. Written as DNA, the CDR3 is TGTGCCAGCAGTTTGGGGACAGGGGGCTCCCAGCATTTT.

The CDR3 sequence: CASSAGLAGYNEQFF. The CDR3 bases are TGTGCCAGCAGCGCCGGACTAGCGGGGTACAATGAGCAGTTCTTC. The V call is TRBV9, the J call TRBJ2-1; TRBD2 agrees at 12 bases. CDR3 size: 15 residues. V lost 3 bases and J lost 4; bases outside the gene matches: 2. Germline V gene data show CDR1 as SGDLS and CDR2 as YYNGEE.

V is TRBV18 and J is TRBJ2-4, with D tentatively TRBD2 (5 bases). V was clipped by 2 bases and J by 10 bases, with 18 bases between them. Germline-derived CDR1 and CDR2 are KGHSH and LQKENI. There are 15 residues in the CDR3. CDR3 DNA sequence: TGTGCCAGCTCACCAAATTCAGGACTTTCCGGGATTCAGTACTTC. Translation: CASSPNSGLSGIQYF.